These 24 T cell receptor beta chains originate from one sample sequenced in a study of blood T cell repertoires in COVID-19. Sequencing used immunoSEQ multiplex PCR; TCRdb keeps in-frame clones, though not all of them. The sample records approximately 200,000 clones, around 90% being singletons. Sequencing used peripheral blood. The receptors here all came from a man aged 30 to 45 with COVID-19, enrolled during active disease.

CDR3 nucleotides: TGTGCCAGCAGTAAAATGAGCAATTCCTATAGCAATCAGCCCCAGCATTTT. Its protein product is CASSKMSNSYSNQPQHF. This chain uses TRBV27 with TRBJ1-5, with unresolved D. Germline V gene data show CDR1 as MNHEY and CDR2 as SMNVEV (reference sequence). The CDR3 spans 17 residues. The V and J ends lost 5 bases and 0 bases respectively, with 17 bases between them.

This chain joins TRBV4-2 and TRBJ2-7; D may be TRBD2 (7 bases). This CDR3 contains 14 residues. The germline CDR1 and CDR2 sequences are LGHNA and YNFKEQ. The germline V and J ends were trimmed by 1 base and 4 bases, with 11 bases remaining between them. The CDR3: CASSQAGGQYEQYF. The DNA of the CDR3 is TGTGCCAGCAGCCAAGCGGGGGGCCAGTACGAGCAGTACTTC.

V is TRBV5-4 and J is TRBJ1-2, with 11 bases that match TRBD1. The V gene's germline CDR1 is SGHNT and CDR2 YYREEE (reference sequence). Losses at the gene ends were 0 bases for V and 7 bases for J; bases not matched to a gene: 5. The CDR3 loop spans 15 amino acids. Here the CDR3 reads CASSLGTGGESGYTF. CDR3 bases: TGTGCCAGCAGCTTGGGGACAGGGGGCGAAAGTGGCTACACCTTC.

This clone was observed a single time. The chain recombines TRBV27 with TRBJ2-1; 9 nucleotides line up with TRBD2. Per germline, CDR1 MNHEY and CDR2 SMNVEV (reference sequence). The CDR3 has 15 residues. V trimming: 7 bases; J trimming: 4 bases; junction bases outside the gene matches: 8. The CDR3 here is CASKANSGGYNEQFF. In DNA form, the CDR3 reads TGTGCCAGCAAGGCTAATAGCGGGGGTTACAATGAGCAGTTCTTC.

The rearrangement uses TRBV10-1 and TRBJ1-1; 8 nucleotides match TRBD1. J lost 3 bases, V lost 5 bases, and 11 bases had no gene match. The germline V gene has CDR1 WNHNN and CDR2 SYGVQD (reference sequence). CDR3 size: 16 residues. As DNA, the CDR3 is TGCGCCAGCAGTTGCCCCTTACAGGGGGTTTACACTGAAGCTTTCTTT. Amino acids: CASSCPLQGVYTEAFF.

The J gene is TRBJ2-1, the V gene TRBV18; tentatively, D is TRBD2 (6 bases). Trimming took 2 bases from V and 4 from J, leaving 12 bases between them. The CDR3 contains 15 residues. The germline gives CDR1 KGHSH, CDR2 LQKENI. CDR3 sequence: CASSPGGTFYNEQFF. The CDR3 bases are TGTGCCAGCTCACCAGGAGGGACTTTTTACAATGAGCAGTTCTTC.

This rearrangement joins TRBV11-2 to TRBJ2-7; 9 nucleotides agree with TRBD1. Per germline, CDR1 SGHAT and CDR2 FQNNGV. The CDR3 is made up of 15 amino acids. Germline trimming cut 1 base from V and 3 bases from J; bases unmatched to any gene: 4. The CDR3 DNA reads TGTGCCAGCAGCTTAGCCGGGACAGGGATCTACGAGCAGTACTTC. Translation: CASSLAGTGIYEQYF.

The chain carries TRBV7-9 and TRBJ2-7, with 9 bases aligning to TRBD1. In germline, CDR1 is SEHNR, CDR2 FQNEAQ (reference sequence). V lost 3 bases, J lost 6 bases, and 6 bases stayed unmatched. This CDR3 spans 14 amino acids. The DNA for the CDR3 is TGTGCCAGCAGCTTCACCGGGACAGGGATCGAGCAGTACTTC. Its translation is CASSFTGTGIEQYF.

V is TRBV6-5 and J is TRBJ1-1; the D is unclear. Germline CDR1 MNHEY, CDR2 SVGAGI. The CDR3 covers 12 residues. Trimming took off 5 bases at V and 5 bases at J, with 9 bases between the two ends. The CDR3 loop reads CASSTMRTEAFF. The CDR3, as DNA: TGTGCCAGCAGTACCATGAGGACTGAAGCTTTCTTT.

V gene TRBV6-6 combines with J gene TRBJ1-2; tentatively, D is TRBD1 (5 bases). From germline, CDR1 is MNHNY and CDR2 SVGAGI (reference sequence). V was pared by 2 bases and J by 4 bases, with 8 bases between. There are 13 residues in the CDR3. CDR3 nucleotide sequence: TGTGCCAGCAGTTACCCAGGGCTCTATGGCTACACCTTC. Translating gives CASSYPGLYGYTF.

V gene TRBV11-3 combines with J gene TRBJ1-1; 7 nucleotides align to TRBD1. Germline V lookup: CDR1 SGHNT, CDR2 YENEEA. Trimming at V came to 3 bases and at J to 6 bases, leaving 4 bases not matched to a gene. The CDR3 extends over 13 amino acids. CDR3 DNA sequence: TGTGCCAGCAGCTTTACAGGGGAATCTGAAGCTTTCTTT. This codes for CASSFTGESEAFF.

In this sample, this clone turned up a few times. The chain uses TRBV12-3 or TRBV12-4 and TRBJ1-3; perhaps TRBD1 as D (6 bases). The CDR3 is 12 residues long. The germline V and J ends were trimmed by 11 bases and 2 bases, with 10 bases remaining between them. CDR3 residues: CASGATGNTIYF. CDR3 nucleotide sequence: TGTGCCTCAGGGGCAACTGGAAACACCATATATTTT.

The chain links TRBV7-2 to TRBJ2-7; 7 bases agree with TRBD1. The germline V gene has CDR1 SGHTA and CDR2 FQGNSA. V lost 0 bases and J lost 3; bases outside the gene matches: 8. CDR3 length: 16 amino acids. The CDR3 loop reads CASSLAGTVFDYEQYF. CDR3 nucleotide sequence: TGTGCCAGCAGCTTAGCCGGGACAGTTTTTGACTACGAGCAGTACTTC. The whole variable domain, filled in from reference TRBV7-2 and TRBJ2-7, reads GAGVSQSPSNKVTEKGKDVELRCDPISGHTALYWYRQSLGQGLEFLIYFQGNSAPDKSGLPSDRFSAERTGGSVSTLTIQRTQQEDSAVYLCASSLAGTVFDYEQYFGPGTRLTVT.

The gene calls are TRBV10-3 and TRBJ2-7; 10 bases fit TRBD2. With 2 bases clipped from V and 2 bases from J, the junction kept 6 bases outside the gene matches. The V gene's germline CDR1 is ENHRY and CDR2 SYGVKD. CDR3 size: 16 residues. The CDR3 protein is CAISEGSGRPTYEQYF. The CDR3 bases are TGTGCCATCAGTGAGGGTAGCGGGAGGCCCACCTACGAGCAGTACTTC.

The chain has TRBV9 and TRBJ1-1, with TRBD1 matching 9 bases. CDR3 length equals 17 residues. Germline assignment: CDR1 SGDLS and CDR2 YYNGEE. J lost 4 bases, V lost 0 bases, and 10 bases had no gene match. In DNA, the CDR3 is TGTGCCAGCAGCGTAGGAGGGACAGGGTTTCCCACCACTGAAGCTTTCTTT. It encodes CASSVGGTGFPTTEAFF.

The V and J genes are TRBV19 and TRBJ1-2; 10 nucleotides align to TRBD1. Germline V gene data show CDR1 as LNHDA and CDR2 as SQIVND (reference sequence). The CDR3 sequence is 16 residues long. Trimming at V came to 3 bases and at J to 3 bases, leaving 7 bases not matched to a gene. The CDR3 DNA reads as TGTGCCAGTAGTATTGGGACAGGGGTTGGCTACTATGGCTACACCTTC. Translation gives CASSIGTGVGYYGYTF.

The chain has TRBV14 and TRBJ2-1, with TRBD1 identical over 7 bases. The germline V gene encodes CDR1 SGHDN and CDR2 FVKESK. J lost 11 bases, V lost 0 bases, and 4 bases had no gene match. The CDR3 extends over 13 amino acids. The CDR3 loop reads CASSQERGRKQFF. The CDR3 nucleotides read TGTGCCAGCAGCCAAGAAAGGGGGCGGAAGCAGTTCTTC.

The chain has TRBV6-5 and TRBJ1-5; D gene ambiguous. Germline CDR1 is MNHEY and CDR2 is SVGAGI. This CDR3 has 15 amino acids. V lost 6 bases, J lost 6 bases, and 18 bases lay in between. The CDR3 DNA reads TGTGCCAGCAGCCTAAACAGAGTCGGCGTTCAGCCCCAGCATTTT. This gives the protein CASSLNRVGVQPQHF.

The sample holds one count of this clone. The chain recombines TRBV10-3 with TRBJ2-5; the match to TRBD1 covers 10 bases. The CDR3 runs to 13 residues. With V trimmed by 5 bases and J by 5 bases, 2 bases remained unmatched. Germline-derived CDR1 and CDR2 are ENHRY and SYGVKD. The CDR3 DNA sequence: TGTGCCATCAGTCGGACAGGGGGGGAGACCCAGTACTTC. It specifies CAISRTGGETQYF.

V gene TRBV6-5 combines with J gene TRBJ2-7, with a weak D call TRBD1 (5 bases). The V gene's germline CDR1 is MNHEY and CDR2 SVGAGI. The CDR3 consists of 14 residues. The ends were cut back, 0 bases at V and 2 bases at J, with 8 bases in the middle. CDR3 bases: TGTGCCAGCAGTTACTCCCCAGGGACCTACGAGCAGTACTTC. Residues: CASSYSPGTYEQYF.

The CDR3 region is CASSVDPAGGSYEQYF. The CDR3 DNA sequence: TGTGCCAGCAGCGTAGATCCAGCGGGGGGTAGTTACGAGCAGTACTTC. The chain couples TRBV9 to TRBJ2-7; 9 bases align to TRBD2. This CDR3 has 16 amino acids. V dropped 0 bases and J dropped 4; count of bases not matched to a gene: 8. Germline CDR1 reads SGDLS; CDR2 reads YYNGEE.

The rearrangement joins TRBV5-1 to TRBJ2-7, with TRBD1 matching 10 bases. The germline CDR1 and CDR2 sequences are SGHRS and YFSETQ. V was pared by 0 bases and J by 7 bases, with 16 bases of the junction left unmatched. This CDR3 spans 18 amino acids. CDR3 sequence: CASSLGPTIRTGGTEQYF. CDR3 coding DNA: TGCGCCAGCAGCTTGGGGCCGACGATTAGGACAGGGGGGACGGAGCAGTACTTC.

The chain combines TRBV9 with TRBJ2-1; TRBD1 matches 7 bases. Germline lookup yields CDR1 SGDLS and CDR2 YYNGEE. The CDR3 has 15 residues. J lost 6 bases, V lost 4 bases, and 10 bases had no gene match. CDR3 residues: CASSLTGTAINEQFF. In nucleotides, the CDR3 is TGTGCCAGCAGCTTAACCGGGACAGCAATCAATGAGCAGTTCTTC.

The chain uses TRBV10-3 and TRBJ2-1; 12 bases fit TRBD1. This CDR3 region has 18 residues. Germline-derived CDR1 and CDR2 are ENHRY and SYGVKD. Trimming cost V 2 bases and J 8 bases; bases outside gene matches: 13. The CDR3 spells CAISEVGVGTGGLDEQFF. The CDR3 DNA is TGTGCCATCAGTGAGGTAGGAGTCGGGACAGGGGGCCTAGATGAGCAGTTCTTC.